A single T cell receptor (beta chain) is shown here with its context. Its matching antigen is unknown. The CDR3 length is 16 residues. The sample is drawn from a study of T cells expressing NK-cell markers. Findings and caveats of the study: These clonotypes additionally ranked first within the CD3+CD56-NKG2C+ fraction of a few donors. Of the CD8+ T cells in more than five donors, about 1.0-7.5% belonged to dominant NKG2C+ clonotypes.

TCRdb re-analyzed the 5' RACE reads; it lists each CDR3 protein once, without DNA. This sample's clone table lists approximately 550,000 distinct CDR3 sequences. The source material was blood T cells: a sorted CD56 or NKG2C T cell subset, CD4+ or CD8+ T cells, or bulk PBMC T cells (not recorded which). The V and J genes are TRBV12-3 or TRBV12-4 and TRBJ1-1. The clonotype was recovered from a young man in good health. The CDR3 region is CASSFSLRETNTEAFF.